This T cell receptor beta chain was found in a study of blood T cell repertoires in COVID-19. Study overall: There were acute and convalescent COVID-19 samples, and they came from the United States, Italy and Spain.

Trimming took 3 bases from V and 1 from J; bases not matched to a gene: 5. CDR3 length: 16 amino acids. The V gene's germline CDR1 is MGHDK and CDR2 SYGVNS. Here immunoSEQ multiplex PCR was the method, and the copy in TCRdb shows in-frame clones only, minus some. The repertoire holds about 310,000 clones, around nine tenths seen once, with 9.5% in the top ten. The material sequenced was PBMCs or T cells enriched from blood (not recorded which). This TCR was sampled from a woman between 35 and 50 years old who had recovered from COVID-19. V is TRBV25-1 and J is TRBJ2-3, with 9 bases lining up with TRBD2. CDR3 in amino acids: CASSDSSGTRTDTQYF. For the CDR3, the DNA is TGTGCCAGCAGTGATTCTAGCGGGACTCGCACAGATACGCAGTATTTT.